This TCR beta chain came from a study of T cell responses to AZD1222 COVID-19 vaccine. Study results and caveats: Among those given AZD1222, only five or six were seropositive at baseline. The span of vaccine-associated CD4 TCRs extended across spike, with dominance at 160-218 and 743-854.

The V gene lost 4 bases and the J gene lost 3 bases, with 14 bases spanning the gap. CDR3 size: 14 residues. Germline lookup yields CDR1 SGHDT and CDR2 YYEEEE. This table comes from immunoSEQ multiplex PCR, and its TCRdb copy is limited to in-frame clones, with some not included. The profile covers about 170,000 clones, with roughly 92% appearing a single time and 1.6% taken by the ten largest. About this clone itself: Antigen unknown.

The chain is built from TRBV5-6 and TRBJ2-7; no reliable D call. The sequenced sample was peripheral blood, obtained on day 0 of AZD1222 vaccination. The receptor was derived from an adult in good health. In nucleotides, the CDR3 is TGTGCCAGCAGCCCCACCGGAGCCATCTACGAGCAGTACTTC. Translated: CASSPTGAIYEQYF.